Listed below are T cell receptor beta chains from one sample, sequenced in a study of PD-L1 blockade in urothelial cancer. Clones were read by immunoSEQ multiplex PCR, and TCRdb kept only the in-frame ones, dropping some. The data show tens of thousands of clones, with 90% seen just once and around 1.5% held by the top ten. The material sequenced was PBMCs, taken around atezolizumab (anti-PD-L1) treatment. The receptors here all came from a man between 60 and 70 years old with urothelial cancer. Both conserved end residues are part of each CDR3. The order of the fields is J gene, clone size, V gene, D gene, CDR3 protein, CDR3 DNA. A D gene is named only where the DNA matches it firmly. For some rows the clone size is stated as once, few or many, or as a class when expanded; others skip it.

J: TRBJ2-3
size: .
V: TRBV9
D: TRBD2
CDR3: CASSPGLATGTDTQYF
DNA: TGTGCCAGCAGTCCAGGACTAGCAACAGGCACAGATACGCAGTATTTT

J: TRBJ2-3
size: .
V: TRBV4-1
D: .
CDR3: CASSQAPGSTDTQYF
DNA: TGCGCCAGCAGCCAAGCCCCAGGAAGCACAGATACGCAGTATTTT

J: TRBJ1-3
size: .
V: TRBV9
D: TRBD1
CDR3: CASSPSPGQGEGNTIYF
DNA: TGTGCCAGCAGCCCTAGCCCCGGACAGGGAGAAGGAAACACCATATATTTT

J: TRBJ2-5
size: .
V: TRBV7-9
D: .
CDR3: CASSPKGGSRETQYF
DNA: TGTGCCAGCAGCCCCAAGGGTGGGAGTAGGGAGACCCAGTACTTC

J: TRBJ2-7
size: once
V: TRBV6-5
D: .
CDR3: CASSYSYRSNSYEQYF
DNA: TGTGCCAGCAGTTACTCCTACAGGTCAAACTCCTACGAGCAGTACTTC

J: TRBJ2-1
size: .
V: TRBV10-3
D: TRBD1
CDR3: CAISGGGTNNEQFF
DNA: TGTGCCATCAGTGGAGGGGGCACGAACAATGAGCAGTTCTTC

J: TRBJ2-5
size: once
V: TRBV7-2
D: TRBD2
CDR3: CASSTSGGIKEETQYF
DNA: TGTGCCAGCAGCACCAGCGGGGGAATAAAAGAAGAGACCCAGTACTTC

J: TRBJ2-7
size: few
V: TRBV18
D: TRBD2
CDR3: CASSPPRSGSSYEQYF
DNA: TGTGCCAGCTCACCACCGCGGAGCGGGAGCTCCTACGAGCAGTACTTC

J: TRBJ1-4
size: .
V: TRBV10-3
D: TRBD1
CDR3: CAISWDRGQSTNEKLFF
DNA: TGTGCCATCAGTTGGGACAGGGGGCAGTCGACTAATGAAAAACTGTTTTTT

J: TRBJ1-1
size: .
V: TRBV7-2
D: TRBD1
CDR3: CASSLDRGLGTTEAFF
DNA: TGTGCCAGCAGCTTAGATAGGGGGCTGGGGACCACTGAAGCTTTCTTT

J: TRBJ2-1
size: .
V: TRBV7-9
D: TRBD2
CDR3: CASSRSGSAYNEQFF
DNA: TGTGCCAGCAGCCGTAGCGGGAGTGCCTACAATGAGCAGTTCTTC

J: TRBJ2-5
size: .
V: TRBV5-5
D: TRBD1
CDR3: CASSLGTGTGFKETQYF
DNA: TGTGCCAGCAGCTTAGGAACCGGGACAGGGTTTAAGGAGACCCAGTACTTC

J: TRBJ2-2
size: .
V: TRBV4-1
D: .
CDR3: CASSQTGPLQGGTGELFF
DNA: TGCGCCAGCAGCCAAACGGGACCGCTTCAGGGGGGCACCGGGGAGCTGTTTTTT

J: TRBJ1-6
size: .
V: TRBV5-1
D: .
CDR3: CASSLDLYSPLHF
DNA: TGCGCCAGCAGCTTGGATTTATATTCACCCCTCCACTTT

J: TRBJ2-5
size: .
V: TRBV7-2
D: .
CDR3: CASSPKSGLETQYF
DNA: TGTGCCAGCAGCCCAAAGTCAGGGTTAGAGACCCAGTACTTC

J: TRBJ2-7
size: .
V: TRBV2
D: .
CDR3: CASSDQGSSYEQYF
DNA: TGTGCCAGCAGTGATCAGGGAAGCTCCTACGAGCAGTACTTC

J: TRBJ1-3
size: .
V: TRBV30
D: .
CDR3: CAWSSQAPGNTIYF
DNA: TGTGCCTGGAGTTCACAGGCACCTGGAAACACCATATATTTT

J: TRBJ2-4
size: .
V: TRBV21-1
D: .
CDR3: CASSKSVHQAKNIQYF
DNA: TGTGCCAGCAGCAAATCAGTACACCAAGCCAAAAACATTCAGTACTTC

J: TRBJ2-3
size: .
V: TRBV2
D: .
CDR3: CASTRDKNVATQYF
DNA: TGTGCCAGCACCCGGGACAAGAACGTGGCTACGCAGTATTTT

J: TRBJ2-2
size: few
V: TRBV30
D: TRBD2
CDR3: CAWSGSGSEIGELFF
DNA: TGTGCCTGGAGTGGAAGCGGGAGTGAGATCGGGGAGCTGTTTTTT

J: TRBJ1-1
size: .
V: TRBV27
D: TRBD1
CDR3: CASSKQGVVNTEAFF
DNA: TGTGCCAGCAGCAAACAGGGGGTTGTAAACACTGAAGCTTTCTTT

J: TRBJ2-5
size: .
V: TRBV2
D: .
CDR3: CASSAEGGSETQYF
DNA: TGTGCCAGCAGTGCAGAGGGCGGTTCGGAGACCCAGTACTTC

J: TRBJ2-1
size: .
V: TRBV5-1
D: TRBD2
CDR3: CASSWGLAGGPLEEQFF
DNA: TGCGCCAGCAGCTGGGGACTAGCGGGAGGGCCTTTGGAGGAGCAGTTCTTC

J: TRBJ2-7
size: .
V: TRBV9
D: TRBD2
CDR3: CASSFSGASYEQYF
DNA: TGTGCCAGCAGTTTTAGCGGGGCCTCCTACGAGCAGTACTTC

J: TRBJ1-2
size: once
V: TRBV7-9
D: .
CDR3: CASSLAGGGYTF
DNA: TGTGCCAGCAGCTTAGCAGGAGGTGGCTACACCTTC

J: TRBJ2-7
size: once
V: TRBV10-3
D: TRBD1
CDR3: CAAGQGNEQYF
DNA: TGTGCCGCGGGACAGGGGAACGAGCAGTACTTC

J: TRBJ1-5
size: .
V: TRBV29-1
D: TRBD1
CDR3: CSVGWGQNNQPQHF
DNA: TGCAGCGTTGGGTGGGGACAGAACAATCAGCCCCAGCATTTT

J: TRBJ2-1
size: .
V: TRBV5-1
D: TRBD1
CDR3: CASSRVMTGGVDEQFF
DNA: TGCGCCAGCAGCCGCGTAATGACAGGGGGGGTAGATGAGCAGTTCTTC

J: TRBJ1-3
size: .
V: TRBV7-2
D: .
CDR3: CASSSGPGNTIYF
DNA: TGTGCCAGCAGTTCTGGGCCAGGAAACACCATATATTTT

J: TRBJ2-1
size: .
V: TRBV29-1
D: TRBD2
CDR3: CSVFLGSGGAENEQFF
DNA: TGCAGCGTTTTCCTGGGTAGCGGGGGGGCCGAGAATGAGCAGTTCTTC

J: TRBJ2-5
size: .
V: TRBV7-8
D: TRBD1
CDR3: CASTYRGGQETQYF
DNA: TGTGCCAGCACCTACAGGGGTGGTCAAGAGACCCAGTACTTC

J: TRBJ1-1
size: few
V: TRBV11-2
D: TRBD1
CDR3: CASSFPGGGPMNTEAFF
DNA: TGTGCCAGCAGCTTCCCAGGGGGCGGGCCAATGAACACTGAAGCTTTCTTT

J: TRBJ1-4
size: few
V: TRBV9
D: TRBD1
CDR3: CASSARQGVSEKLFF
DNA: TGTGCCAGCAGCGCGCGACAGGGGGTTAGTGAAAAACTGTTTTTT

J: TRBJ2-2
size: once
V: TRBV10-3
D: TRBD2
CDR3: CAISLPRVNSGLARPGTGELFF
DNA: TGTGCCATCAGCCTCCCTCGTGTAAACTCGGGACTAGCGAGGCCAGGAACCGGGGAGCTGTTTTTT

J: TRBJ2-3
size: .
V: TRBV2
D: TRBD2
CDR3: CASSELAGNTDTQYF
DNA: TGTGCCAGCAGTGAACTAGCGGGGAACACAGATACGCAGTATTTT

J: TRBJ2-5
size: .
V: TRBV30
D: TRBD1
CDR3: CAWSVGGTGWKTQYF
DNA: TGTGCCTGGAGTGTAGGGGGGACAGGGTGGAAGACCCAGTACTTC

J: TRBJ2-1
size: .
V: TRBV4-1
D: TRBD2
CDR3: CASSHPGLAGGGEQFF
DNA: TGCGCCAGCAGCCACCCGGGACTAGCGGGAGGGGGTGAGCAGTTCTTC

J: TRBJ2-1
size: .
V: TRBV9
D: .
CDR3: CASSTLGGRSYNEQFF
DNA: TGTGCCAGCAGCACTCTCGGTGGGAGGTCCTACAATGAGCAGTTCTTC

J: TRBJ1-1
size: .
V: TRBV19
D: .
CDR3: CASSTRGRSVEAFF
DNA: TGTGCCAGTAGTACCAGGGGCAGGAGTGTAGAAGCTTTCTTT

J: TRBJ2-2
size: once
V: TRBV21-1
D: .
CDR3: CASSNSLVGAGSYGELFF
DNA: .

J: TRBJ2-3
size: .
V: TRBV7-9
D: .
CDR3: CASSVDRSTDTQYF
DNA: TGTGCCAGCAGCGTCGACAGGAGCACAGATACGCAGTATTTT

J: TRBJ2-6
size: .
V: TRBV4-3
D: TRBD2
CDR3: CASSPIAGGYSGANVLTF
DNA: TGCGCCAGCAGCCCAATCGCGGGGGGGTACTCTGGGGCCAACGTCCTGACTTTC